Sequencing of this TCR beta chain was carried out in a study of vaccination and CD4 T cells after COVID-19. At the level of the study: Stimuli were overlapping spike peptide pools of SARS-CoV-2 and three common cold coronaviruses (HCoV-NL63, HCoV-OC43, HCoV-229E). Controls used CEFX viral epitopes (positive), HIV-1 Nef peptides (negative), or no peptide.

V was shortened by 0 bases and J by 7 bases, with 19 bases between the two germline ends. The CDR3 is made up of 18 amino acids. Germline V gene sequence: CDR1 MNHEY, CDR2 SVGAGI. With the Oncomine TCR Beta short-read assay, DNA from cultured CD4+ T cells was sequenced. TCRdb redid the calling of the PCR reads with MiXCR, one entry per CDR3 protein. The table lists some 7,000 distinct CDR3 sequences, around 37% of them singletons. Treatment: approximately nine-day PBMC culture with coronavirus spike peptide pools or control peptides (ViraFEST assay). CD4+ T cells that came from the unexposed donor were collected before the COVID-19 pandemic (2011-2018). When enough cells were available, unexposed-donor CD4+ T cells were probed with SARS-CoV-2 S/N and four cold-coronavirus spikes. There are a few counts of this clonotype. Its antigen is undetermined.

The sequenced material came from CD4+ T cells from blood, cultured in vitro. This rearrangement joins TRBV6-5 to TRBJ1-6, with D tentatively TRBD1 (6 bases). The TCR comes from a human donor in good health. CDR3 loop: CASSYSGGSKGGNSPLHF. In DNA, the CDR3 is TGTGCCAGCAGTTACTCGGGGGGCAGTAAGGGGGGGAATTCACCCCTCCACTTT.